The 14 T cell receptor beta chains listed next were all sequenced from one sample in a study of spatial heterogeneity in lung cancer. Regarding the study as a whole: Tumoral mutation counts were tracked by counts of expanded intratumoral alpha and beta TCRs.

Antigens of these TCRs are unknown. TCRdb analysed the 5' RACE reads with MiXCR anew, one entry per CDR3 protein. The sample has 6,000 or so distinct CDR3 sequences; around 7.1% are singletons. As for time point: sample taken at primary tumor resection. The input for sequencing was lung tumor tissue, taken at surgery. The receptors here all came from a male donor with early-stage non-small cell lung cancer.

The sample holds many counts of this clonotype. The rearrangement joins TRBV20-1 to TRBJ1-2; D unresolved. The CDR3 is made up of 12 amino acids. The V gene's germline CDR1 is DFQATT and CDR2 SNEGSKA (reference sequence). V was pared by 4 bases and J by 4 bases, with 10 bases between. CDR3 loop: CSAKDNSYGYTF. CDR3 sequence (DNA): TGCAGTGCTAAAGACAACAGCTATGGCTACACCTTC.

This clonotype was detected ten times or more. The chain links TRBV5-1 to TRBJ2-3; the D call may be TRBD1 or TRBD2 (6 bases each). Germline V gene data show CDR1 as SGHRS and CDR2 as YFSETQ. V lost 1 base and J lost 5, with 14 bases in between. The CDR3 contains 15 residues. The CDR3 protein is CASSLSPGAGDTQYF. The CDR3 coding sequence is TGCGCCAGCAGCTTGAGTCCGGGGGCGGGAGATACGCAGTATTTT.

This clonotype is classed as medium-sized. The V and J genes are TRBV20-1 and TRBJ1-4, with D hard to call. Trimming pared 4 bases from V and 0 bases from J, leaving 6 bases between. Germline values: CDR1 DFQATT, CDR2 SNEGSKA (reference sequence). This CDR3 has 13 amino acids. CDR3 nucleotides: TGCAGTGCTACGACGGCAACTAATGAAAAACTGTTTTTT. Protein: CSATTATNEKLFF.

This clonotype rates as medium-sized (0.01 to 0.1%). The V call is TRBV24-1, the J call TRBJ2-3, with D tentatively TRBD1 (6 bases). CDR3 size: 15 residues. V was cut by 3 bases and J by 3 bases, with 12 bases left in between. From germline, CDR1 is KGHDR and CDR2 SFDVKD. The CDR3 sequence is CATSDTRTATDTQYF. CDR3 DNA: TGTGCCACCAGTGATACGCGGACAGCAACAGATACGCAGTATTTT.

This clonotype is judged medium-sized. V gene TRBV7-2 combines with J gene TRBJ2-7, with D unclear. Germline CDR1 and CDR2: SGHTA and FQGNSA. This CDR3 comprises 15 residues. V lost 0 bases, J lost 1 base, and 10 bases lay in between. CDR3 amino acids: CASSLAPAWSYEQYF. In DNA, the CDR3 is TGTGCCAGCAGCTTAGCCCCTGCCTGGTCCTACGAGCAGTACTTC.

This clonotype was detected ten times or more. The V call is TRBV19, the J call TRBJ2-3; TRBD2 matches 12 bases. The V segment lost 6 bases and the J segment 3 bases; nucleotides outside the gene matches: 4. The CDR3 covers 15 residues. In germline, CDR1 is LNHDA, CDR2 SQIVND (reference sequence). Here the CDR3 reads CASSKTSGRTDTQYF. CDR3 DNA sequence: TGTGCCAGTAGCAAGACTAGCGGGAGAACAGATACGCAGTATTTT.

This clonotype rates as medium-sized. The V call is TRBV5-4, the J call TRBJ2-7; 7 bases agree with TRBD2. CDR3 length: 15 residues. Losses at the gene ends were 0 bases for V and 5 bases for J; bases not matched to a gene: 8. Looked up from germline, CDR1 is SGHNT and CDR2 is YYREEE (reference sequence). This chain's CDR3 is CASSLDSGSLDEQYF. CDR3 nucleotide sequence: TGTGCCAGCAGCTTGGATAGCGGGTCCCTCGACGAGCAGTACTTC.

This clonotype has at least ten counts. This chain uses TRBV2 with TRBJ2-5, with 10 nucleotides matching TRBD1. Germline V CDR1 and CDR2: SNHLY, FYNNEI. The CDR3 is 15 amino acids. The trim removed 6 bases at V and 4 bases at J, leaving 8 bases unmatched. For the CDR3, the DNA is TGTGCCAGCAGGGGGGACAGGGGAGGTCGAGAGACCCAGTACTTC. This gives the protein CASRGDRGGRETQYF.

Ten or more counts support this clonotype. This sequence may be a read error, since a much larger clone differs from it by one base. The CDR3 DNA reads TGTGCCAGCAGCGCCGGGGGGGCCGACACAGATACGCAGTATTTT. This codes for CASSAGGADTDTQYF. The rearrangement joins TRBV9 to TRBJ2-3; the match to TRBD2 covers 8 bases. The CDR3 extends over 15 amino acids. V trimming: 3 bases; J trimming: 2 bases; junction bases outside the gene matches: 5. Germline V CDR1 and CDR2: SGDLS, YYNGEE.

Many counts were recorded for this clonotype. CDR3 sequence: CASSRIMDRGEKLFF. The CDR3 DNA sequence: TGTGCCAGCAGCCGGATCATGGACAGGGGTGAAAAACTGTTTTTT. The chain carries TRBV7-6 and TRBJ1-4, with 9 bases aligning to TRBD1. CDR3 length equals 15 residues. Per germline, CDR1 SGHVS and CDR2 FNYEAQ. V shed 5 bases, J shed 7 bases, and the junction held 8 bases outside the gene matches.

This clonotype was observed at least ten times. V and J are TRBV28 and TRBJ1-5; 7 bases fit TRBD1. The germline CDR1 and CDR2 sequences are MDHEN and SYDVKM. The trim removed 2 bases at V and 0 bases at J, leaving 4 bases unmatched. This CDR3 has 16 amino acids. The CDR3 reads CASSLDRDYSNQPQHF. CDR3 in DNA: TGTGCCAGCAGTTTAGACAGGGATTATAGCAATCAGCCCCAGCATTTT.

Within the sample, this clonotype is medium-sized. The rearrangement links TRBV20-1 to TRBJ2-3, with D possibly being TRBD1 or TRBD2 (5 bases each). The germline CDR1 and CDR2 sequences are DFQATT and SNEGSKA (reference sequence). The CDR3 sequence is 16 residues long. V was clipped by 1 base and J by 3 bases, with 17 bases between them. Written as DNA, the CDR3 is TGCAGTGCTAGAGTGGGGTGGGACCTCCGGACAGATACGCAGTATTTT. Translating gives CSARVGWDLRTDTQYF.

This clonotype is deemed medium-sized. The chain uses TRBV2 and TRBJ2-3; 13 bases are shared with TRBD2. The V and J ends lost 4 bases and 12 bases, in that order; junction bases with no gene match: 7. The CDR3 length is 14 residues. CDR1 is SNHLY and CDR2 is FYNNEI in the germline V gene. DNA for the CDR3: TGTGCCAGCAGTGGACAGGGACTAGCGGGGCGCCAGTATTTT. Translated, it gives CASSGQGLAGRQYF.

This clonotype has just a few counts. The chain couples TRBV30 to TRBJ2-1; 8 bases are a match to TRBD2. CDR1 is GTSNPN and CDR2 is SVGIG in the germline V gene (reference sequence). After removal of 7 bases from V and 10 bases from J, the junction contained 18 bases not matched to a gene. There are 15 residues in the CDR3. This CDR3 reads CASLLGTRVVGEQFF. The CDR3 bases are TGTGCCTCCCTTTTGGGGACTAGAGTGGTCGGGGAGCAGTTCTTC.